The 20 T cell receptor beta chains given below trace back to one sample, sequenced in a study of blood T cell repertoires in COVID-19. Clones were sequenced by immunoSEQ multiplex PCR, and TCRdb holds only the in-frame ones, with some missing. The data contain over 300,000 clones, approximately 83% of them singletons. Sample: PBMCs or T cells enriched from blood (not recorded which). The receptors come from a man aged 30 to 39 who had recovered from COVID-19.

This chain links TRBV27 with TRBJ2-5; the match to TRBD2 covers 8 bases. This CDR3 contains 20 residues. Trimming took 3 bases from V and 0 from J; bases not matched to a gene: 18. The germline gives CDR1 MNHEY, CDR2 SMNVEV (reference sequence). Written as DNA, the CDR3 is TGTGCCAGCAGTTTCTATTTGGGGTCGGAAGCGGGGGAAAACCAAGAGACCCAGTACTTC. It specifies CASSFYLGSEAGENQETQYF.

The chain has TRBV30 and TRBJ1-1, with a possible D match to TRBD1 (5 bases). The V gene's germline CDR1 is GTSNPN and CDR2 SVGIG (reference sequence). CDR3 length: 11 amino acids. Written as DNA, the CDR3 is TGTTCGGGGACTCTTGACACTGAAGCTTTCTTT. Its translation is CSGTLDTEAFF. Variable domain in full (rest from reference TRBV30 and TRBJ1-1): SQTIHQWPATLVQPVGSPLSLECTVEGTSNPNLYWYRQAAGRGLQLLFYSVGIGQISSEVPQNLSASRPQDRQFILSSKKLLLSDSGFYLCSGTLDTEAFFGQGTRLTVV.

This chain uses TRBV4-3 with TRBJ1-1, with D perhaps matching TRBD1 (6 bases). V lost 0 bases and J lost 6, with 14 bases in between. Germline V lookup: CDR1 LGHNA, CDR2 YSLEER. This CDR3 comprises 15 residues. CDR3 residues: CASSQDGGGPPEAFF. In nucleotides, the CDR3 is TGCGCCAGCAGCCAAGATGGGGGCGGGCCCCCTGAAGCTTTCTTT.

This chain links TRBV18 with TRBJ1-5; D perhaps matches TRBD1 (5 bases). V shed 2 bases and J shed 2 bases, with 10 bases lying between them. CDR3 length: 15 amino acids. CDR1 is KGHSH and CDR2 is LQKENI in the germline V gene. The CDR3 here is CASSPGAPGNQPQHF. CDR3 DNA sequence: TGTGCCAGCTCACCAGGGGCGCCTGGCAATCAGCCCCAGCATTTT.

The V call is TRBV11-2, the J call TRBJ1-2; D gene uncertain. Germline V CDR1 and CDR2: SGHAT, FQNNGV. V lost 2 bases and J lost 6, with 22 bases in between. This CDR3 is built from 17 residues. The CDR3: CASSLTLKGRRVDGYTF. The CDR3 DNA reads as TGTGCCAGCAGCTTAACCCTCAAAGGGAGACGGGTGGATGGCTACACCTTC.

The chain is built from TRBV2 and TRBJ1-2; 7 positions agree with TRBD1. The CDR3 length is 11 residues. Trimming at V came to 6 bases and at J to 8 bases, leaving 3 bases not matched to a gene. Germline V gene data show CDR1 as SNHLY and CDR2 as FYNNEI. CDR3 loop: CASRQGDGYTF. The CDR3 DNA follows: TGTGCCAGCAGGCAGGGGGACGGCTACACCTTC.

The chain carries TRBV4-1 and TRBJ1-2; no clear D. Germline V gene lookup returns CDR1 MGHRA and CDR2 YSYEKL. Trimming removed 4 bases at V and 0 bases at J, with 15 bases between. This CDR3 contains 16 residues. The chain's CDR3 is CASSLRTGKTNYGYTF. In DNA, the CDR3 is TGCGCCAGCAGCCTAAGGACGGGAAAGACTAACTATGGCTACACCTTC.

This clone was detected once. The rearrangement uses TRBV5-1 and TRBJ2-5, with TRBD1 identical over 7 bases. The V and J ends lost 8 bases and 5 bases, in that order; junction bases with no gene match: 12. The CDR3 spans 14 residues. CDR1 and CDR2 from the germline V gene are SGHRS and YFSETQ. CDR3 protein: CASRLTGQEETQYF. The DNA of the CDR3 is TGCGCCAGTCGACTGACAGGACAGGAGGAGACCCAGTACTTC.

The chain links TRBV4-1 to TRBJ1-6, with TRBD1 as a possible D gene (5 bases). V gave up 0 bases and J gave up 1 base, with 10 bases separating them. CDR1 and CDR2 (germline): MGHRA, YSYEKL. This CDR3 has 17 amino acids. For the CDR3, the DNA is TGCGCCAGCAGCCAAGACAGCGGGGGGTCCTATAATTCACCCCTCCACTTT. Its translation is CASSQDSGGSYNSPLHF.

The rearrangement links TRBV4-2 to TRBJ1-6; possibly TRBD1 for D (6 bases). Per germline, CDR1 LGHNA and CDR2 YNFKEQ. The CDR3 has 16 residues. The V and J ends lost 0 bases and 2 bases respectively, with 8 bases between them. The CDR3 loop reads CASSQDKGAYNSPLHF. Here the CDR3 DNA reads TGTGCCAGCAGCCAAGATAAGGGGGCCTATAATTCACCCCTCCACTTT.

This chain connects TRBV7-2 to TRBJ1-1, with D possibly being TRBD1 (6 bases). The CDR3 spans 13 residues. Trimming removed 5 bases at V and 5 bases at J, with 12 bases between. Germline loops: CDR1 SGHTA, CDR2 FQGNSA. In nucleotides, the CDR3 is TGTGCCAGCAGCCTTTACAGGGATACTGAAGCTTTCTTT. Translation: CASSLYRDTEAFF. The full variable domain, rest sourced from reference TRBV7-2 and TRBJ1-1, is GAGVSQSPSNKVTEKGKDVELRCDPISGHTALYWYRQSLGQGLEFLIYFQGNSAPDKSGLPSDRFSAERTGGSVSTLTIQRTQQEDSAVYLCASSLYRDTEAFFGQGTRLTVV.

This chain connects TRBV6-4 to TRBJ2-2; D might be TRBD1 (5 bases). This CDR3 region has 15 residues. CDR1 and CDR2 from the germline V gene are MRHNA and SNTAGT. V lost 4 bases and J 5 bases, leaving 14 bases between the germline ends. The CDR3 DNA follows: TGTGCCAGCAGTGCCCTTGGGGCCGGGACCGGGGAGCTGTTTTTT. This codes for CASSALGAGTGELFF.

DNA of the CDR3: TGTGCCTGGAGTCCGGCCCGGGGGGGGCATGGCTACACCTTC. Translation gives CAWSPARGGHGYTF. This chain joins TRBV30 and TRBJ1-2, with D maybe TRBD1 (6 bases). CDR3 size: 14 residues. V lost 2 bases and J lost 6, with 16 bases in between. Germline loops: CDR1 GTSNPN, CDR2 SVGIG (reference sequence).

The DNA of the CDR3 is TGCGCCAGCAGCCAAGATGGACACATCAACTTACTATATGGCTACACCTTC. Translation: CASSQDGHINLLYGYTF. The J gene is TRBJ1-2, the V gene TRBV4-3, with D tentatively TRBD1 (5 bases). V lost 0 bases and J lost 5, with 19 bases in between. The CDR3 contains 17 residues. Germline CDR1 and CDR2: LGHNA and YSLEER.

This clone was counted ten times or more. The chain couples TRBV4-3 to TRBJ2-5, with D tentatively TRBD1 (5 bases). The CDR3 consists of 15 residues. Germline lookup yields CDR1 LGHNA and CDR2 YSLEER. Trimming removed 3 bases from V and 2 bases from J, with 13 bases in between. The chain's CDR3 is CASSQSLQGQETQYF. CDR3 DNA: TGCGCCAGCAGCCAGAGCCTCCAGGGTCAAGAGACCCAGTACTTC.

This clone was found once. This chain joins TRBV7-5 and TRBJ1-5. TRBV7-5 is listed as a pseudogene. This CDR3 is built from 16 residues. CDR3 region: CARSAQIEAGGQPQHF. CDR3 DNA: TGTGCCAGAAGCGCCCAAATCGAGGCCGGGGGTCAGCCCCAGCATTTT.

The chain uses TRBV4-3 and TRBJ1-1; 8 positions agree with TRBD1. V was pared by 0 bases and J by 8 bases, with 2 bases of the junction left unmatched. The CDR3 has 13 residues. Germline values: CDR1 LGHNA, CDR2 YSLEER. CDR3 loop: CASSQDGDREAFF. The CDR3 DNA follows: TGCGCCAGCAGCCAAGATGGGGACAGGGAAGCTTTCTTT.

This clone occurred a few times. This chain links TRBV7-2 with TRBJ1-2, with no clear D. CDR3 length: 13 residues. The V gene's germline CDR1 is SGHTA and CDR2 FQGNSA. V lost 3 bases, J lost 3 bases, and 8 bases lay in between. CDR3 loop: CASSLAGYYGYTF. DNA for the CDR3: TGTGCCAGCAGCTTGGCGGGTTACTATGGCTACACCTTC.

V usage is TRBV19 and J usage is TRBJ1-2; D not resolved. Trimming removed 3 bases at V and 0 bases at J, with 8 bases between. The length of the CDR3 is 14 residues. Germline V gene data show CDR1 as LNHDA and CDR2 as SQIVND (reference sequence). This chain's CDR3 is CASSILPANYGYTF. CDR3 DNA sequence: TGTGCCAGTAGTATCCTCCCCGCTAACTATGGCTACACCTTC.

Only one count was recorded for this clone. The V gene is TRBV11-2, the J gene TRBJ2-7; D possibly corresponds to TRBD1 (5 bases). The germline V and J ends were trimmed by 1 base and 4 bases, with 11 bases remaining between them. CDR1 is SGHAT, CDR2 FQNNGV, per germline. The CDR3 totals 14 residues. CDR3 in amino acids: CASSLGIRDYEQYF. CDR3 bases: TGTGCCAGCAGCTTAGGGATCAGGGATTACGAGCAGTACTTC.